This TCR beta chain was observed in a study of blood T cells in healthy people across ages. This clonotype was recorded a few times. Per the germline V gene, CDR1 is SNHLY and CDR2 is FYNNEI. The junction had 8 bases not matched to a gene; V was cut back by 4 bases and J by 8 bases. CDR3 length equals 15 residues. Peripheral blood samples of around 9.3 milliliters were drawn from each donor. With a J-beta primer mix and a sample-barcoded 5' primer, a second PCR ran about 7 to 12 cycles. Each CDR3 protein is one row after TCRdb ran MiXCR on the 5' RACE reads. Of around 800,000 distinct CDR3 sequences listed, around 50% were seen once; the top ten hold 15% to 20%.

The chain employs TRBV2 and TRBJ1-4; 9 bases fit TRBD1. This receptor was taken from a man aged 80 or over in good health. Sequenced: blood. This CDR3 is CASSVLQGAGEKLFF. The CDR3 DNA reads TGTGCCAGCAGTGTATTACAGGGGGCAGGAGAAAAACTGTTTTTT.